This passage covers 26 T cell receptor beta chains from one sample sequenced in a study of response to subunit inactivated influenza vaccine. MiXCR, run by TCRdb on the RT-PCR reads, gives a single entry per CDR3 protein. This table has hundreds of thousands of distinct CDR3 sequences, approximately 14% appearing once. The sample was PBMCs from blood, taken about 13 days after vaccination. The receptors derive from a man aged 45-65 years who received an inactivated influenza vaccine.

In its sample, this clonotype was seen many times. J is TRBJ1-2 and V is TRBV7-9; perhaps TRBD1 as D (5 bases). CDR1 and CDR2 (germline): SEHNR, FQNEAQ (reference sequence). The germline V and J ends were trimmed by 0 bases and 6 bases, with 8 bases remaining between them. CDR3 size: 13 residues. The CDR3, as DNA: TGTGCCAGCAGCTTAGCAGGGACGGATGGCTACACCTTC. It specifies CASSLAGTDGYTF. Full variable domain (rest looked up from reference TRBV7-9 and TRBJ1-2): DTGVSQNPRHKITKRGQNVTFRCDPISEHNRLYWYRQTLGQGPEFLTYFQNEAQLEKSRLLSDRFSAERPKGSFSTLEIQRTEQGDSAMYLCASSLAGTDGYTFGSGTRLTVV.

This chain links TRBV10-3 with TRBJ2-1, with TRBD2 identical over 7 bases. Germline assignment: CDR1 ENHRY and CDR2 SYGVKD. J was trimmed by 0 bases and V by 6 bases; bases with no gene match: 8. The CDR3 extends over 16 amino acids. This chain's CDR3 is CAISTTSAVSYNEQFF. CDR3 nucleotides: TGTGCCATCAGCACTACTAGCGCCGTCTCCTACAATGAGCAGTTCTTC.

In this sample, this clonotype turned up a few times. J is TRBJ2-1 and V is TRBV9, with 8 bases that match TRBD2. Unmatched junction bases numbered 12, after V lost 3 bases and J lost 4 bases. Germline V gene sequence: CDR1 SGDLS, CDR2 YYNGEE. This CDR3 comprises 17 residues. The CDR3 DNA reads TGTGCCAGCAGCGCCGGGGGGGGCAGACCGGGGTACAATGAGCAGTTCTTC. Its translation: CASSAGGGRPGYNEQFF.

CDR3 amino acids: CAISESLEGHYNEQFF. The CDR3 DNA is TGTGCCATCAGTGAGTCGTTGGAGGGCCACTACAATGAGCAGTTCTTC. The rearrangement links TRBV10-3 to TRBJ2-1; D is perhaps TRBD2 (6 bases). The germline V gene encodes CDR1 ENHRY and CDR2 SYGVKD. CDR3 length: 16 residues. Trimming removed 0 bases from V and 3 bases from J, with 12 bases in between.

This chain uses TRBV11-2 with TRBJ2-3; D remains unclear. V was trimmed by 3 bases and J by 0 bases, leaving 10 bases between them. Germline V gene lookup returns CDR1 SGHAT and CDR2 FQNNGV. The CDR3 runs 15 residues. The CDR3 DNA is TGTGCCAGCAGCTTTACGGCAGCAAGCACAGATACGCAGTATTTT. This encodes CASSFTAASTDTQYF.

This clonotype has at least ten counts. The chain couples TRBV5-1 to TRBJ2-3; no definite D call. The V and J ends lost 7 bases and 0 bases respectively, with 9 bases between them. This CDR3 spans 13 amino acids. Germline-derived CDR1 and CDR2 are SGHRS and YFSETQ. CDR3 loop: CASRRASTDTQYF. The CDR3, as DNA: TGCGCCAGCCGTAGAGCTAGCACAGATACGCAGTATTTT.

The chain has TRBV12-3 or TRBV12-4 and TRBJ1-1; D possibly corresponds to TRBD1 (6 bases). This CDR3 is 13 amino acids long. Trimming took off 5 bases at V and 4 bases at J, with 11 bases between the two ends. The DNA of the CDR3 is TGTGCCAGCAGTAACAGGGCACCCACTGAAGCTTTCTTT. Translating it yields CASSNRAPTEAFF.

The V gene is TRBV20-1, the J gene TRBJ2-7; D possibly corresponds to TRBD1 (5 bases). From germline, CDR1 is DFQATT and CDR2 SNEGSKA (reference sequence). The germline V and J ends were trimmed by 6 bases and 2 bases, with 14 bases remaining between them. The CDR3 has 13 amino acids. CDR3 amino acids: CSAETDPTYEQYF. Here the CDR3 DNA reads TGCAGTGCAGAGACAGATCCGACCTACGAGCAGTACTTC.

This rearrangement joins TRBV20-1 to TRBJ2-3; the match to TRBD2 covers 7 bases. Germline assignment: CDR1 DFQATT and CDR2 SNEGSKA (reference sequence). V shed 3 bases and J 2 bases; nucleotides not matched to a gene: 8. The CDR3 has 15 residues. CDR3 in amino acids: CSASSQAGSTDTQYF. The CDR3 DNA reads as TGCAGTGCTAGCTCTCAAGCGGGGTCCACAGATACGCAGTATTTT.

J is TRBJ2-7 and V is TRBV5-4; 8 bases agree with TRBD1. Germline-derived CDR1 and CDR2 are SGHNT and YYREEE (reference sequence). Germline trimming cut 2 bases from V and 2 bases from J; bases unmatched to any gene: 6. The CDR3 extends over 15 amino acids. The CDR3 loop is CASSFQGADPYEQYF. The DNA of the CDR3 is TGTGCCAGCAGCTTTCAGGGGGCCGATCCCTACGAGCAGTACTTC.

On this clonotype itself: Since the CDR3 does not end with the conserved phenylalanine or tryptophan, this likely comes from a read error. CDR3 sequence: CASSPVHEAGVGYEQYL. The CDR3 DNA is TGTGCCAGCTCACCAGTACACGAAGCGGGAGTTGGATACGAGCAGTACCTC. This chain uses TRBV18 with TRBJ2-7; TRBD2 matches 8 bases. The CDR3 extends over 17 amino acids. Germline CDR1 KGHSH, CDR2 LQKENI. The junction had 13 bases not matched to a gene; V was cut back by 2 bases and J by 4 bases.

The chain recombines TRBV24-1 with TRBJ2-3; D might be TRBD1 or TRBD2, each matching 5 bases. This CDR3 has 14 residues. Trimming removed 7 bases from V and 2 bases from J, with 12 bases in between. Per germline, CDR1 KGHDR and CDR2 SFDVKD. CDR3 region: CATSPGTNTDTQYF. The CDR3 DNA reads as TGTGCCACCAGCCCCGGGACCAACACAGATACGCAGTATTTT.

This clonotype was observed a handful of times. CDR3 sequence reads: CAWSVLGTGANVLTF. CDR3 nucleotides: TGTGCCTGGAGTGTTTTGGGTACAGGGGCCAACGTCCTGACTTTC. The chain carries TRBV30 and TRBJ2-6; D gene uncertain. Trimming removed 0 bases at V and 4 bases at J, with 10 bases between. Germline assignment: CDR1 GTSNPN and CDR2 SVGIG (reference sequence). The CDR3 runs 15 residues.

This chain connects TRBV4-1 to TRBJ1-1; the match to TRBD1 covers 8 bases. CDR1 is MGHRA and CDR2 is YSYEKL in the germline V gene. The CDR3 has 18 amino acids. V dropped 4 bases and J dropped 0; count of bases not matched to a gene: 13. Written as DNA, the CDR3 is TGCGCCAGCAGCCTCGGAGGTGGCAGGGGGCCTTTGAACACTGAAGCTTTCTTT. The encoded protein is CASSLGGGRGPLNTEAFF.

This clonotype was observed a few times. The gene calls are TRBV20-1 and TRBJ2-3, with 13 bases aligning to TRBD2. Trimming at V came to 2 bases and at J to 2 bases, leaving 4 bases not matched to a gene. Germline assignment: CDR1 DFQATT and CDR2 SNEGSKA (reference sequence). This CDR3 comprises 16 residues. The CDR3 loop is CSARPGLAGHTDTQYF. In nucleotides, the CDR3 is TGCAGTGCTAGACCGGGACTAGCGGGGCACACAGATACGCAGTATTTT.

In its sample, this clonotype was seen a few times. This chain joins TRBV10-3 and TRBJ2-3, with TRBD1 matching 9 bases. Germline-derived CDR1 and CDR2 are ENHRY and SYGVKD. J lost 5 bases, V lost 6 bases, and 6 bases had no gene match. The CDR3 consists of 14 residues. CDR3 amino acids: CAIRGDRVEDTQYF. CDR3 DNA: TGTGCCATCAGGGGGGACAGGGTCGAAGATACGCAGTATTTT.

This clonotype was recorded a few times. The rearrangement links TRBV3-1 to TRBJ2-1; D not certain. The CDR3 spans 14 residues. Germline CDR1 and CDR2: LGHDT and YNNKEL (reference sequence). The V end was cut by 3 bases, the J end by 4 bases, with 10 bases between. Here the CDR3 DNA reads TGTGCCAGCAGCCATGCGGTTGCGTACAATGAGCAGTTCTTC. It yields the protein CASSHAVAYNEQFF.

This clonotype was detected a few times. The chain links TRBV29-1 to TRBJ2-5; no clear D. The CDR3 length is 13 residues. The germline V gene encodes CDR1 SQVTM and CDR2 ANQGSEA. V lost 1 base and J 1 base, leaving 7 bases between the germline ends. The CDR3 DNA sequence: TGCAGCGTTGAAGGGGCGATCCAAGAGACCCAGTACTTC. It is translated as CSVEGAIQETQYF.

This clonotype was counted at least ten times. The CDR3 DNA is TGTGCCAGCAGTTTCCCCGGTAAGGGGGGCCATGAGCAGTTCTTC. It codes for CASSFPGKGGHEQFF. The chain is built from TRBV12-3 or TRBV12-4 and TRBJ2-1; D assignment may be TRBD1 or TRBD2 (6 bases each). Trimming cost V 3 bases and J 8 bases, with 17 bases left between them. This CDR3 has 15 residues.

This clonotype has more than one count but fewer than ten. DNA of the CDR3: TGTGCCAGCAGTTCCAGGGGGATGGGCACAGATACGCAGTATTTT. Encoded protein: CASSSRGMGTDTQYF. The chain combines TRBV12-3 or TRBV12-4 with TRBJ2-3; TRBD1 matches 7 bases. The junction had 5 bases not matched to a gene; V was cut back by 4 bases and J by 1 base. There are 15 residues in the CDR3.

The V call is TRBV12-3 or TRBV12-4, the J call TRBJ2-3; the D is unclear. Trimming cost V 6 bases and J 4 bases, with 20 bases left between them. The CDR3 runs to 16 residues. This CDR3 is CASSPPGRFNPDTQYF. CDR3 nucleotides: TGTGCCAGCAGCCCTCCGGGCAGGTTTAACCCAGATACGCAGTATTTT.

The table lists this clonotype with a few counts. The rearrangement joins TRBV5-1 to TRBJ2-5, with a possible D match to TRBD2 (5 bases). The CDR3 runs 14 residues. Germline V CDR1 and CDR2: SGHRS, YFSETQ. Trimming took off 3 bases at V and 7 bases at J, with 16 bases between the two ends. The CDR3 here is CASSSVDSSGTQYF. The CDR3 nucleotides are TGCGCCAGCAGCTCCGTGGACTCTTCTGGGACCCAGTACTTC. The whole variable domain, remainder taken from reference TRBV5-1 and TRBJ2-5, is KAGVTQTPRYLIKTRGQQVTLSCSPISGHRSVSWYQQTPGQGLQFLFEYFSETQRNKGNFPGRFSGRQFSNSRSEMNVSTLELGDSALYLCASSSVDSSGTQYFGPGTRLLVL.

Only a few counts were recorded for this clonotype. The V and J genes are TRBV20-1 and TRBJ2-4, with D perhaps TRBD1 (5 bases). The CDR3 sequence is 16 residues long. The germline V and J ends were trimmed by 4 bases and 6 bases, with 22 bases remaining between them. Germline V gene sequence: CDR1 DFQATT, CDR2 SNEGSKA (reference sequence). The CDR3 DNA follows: TGCAGTGCTAAGGTCGTAGGGGCCAGATTACTAAACATTCAGTACTTC. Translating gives CSAKVVGARLLNIQYF.

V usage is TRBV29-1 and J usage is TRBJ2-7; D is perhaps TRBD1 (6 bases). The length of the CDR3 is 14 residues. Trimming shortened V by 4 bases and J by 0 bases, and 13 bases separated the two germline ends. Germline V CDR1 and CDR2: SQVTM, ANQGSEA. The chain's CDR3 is CSVGGQTSSYEQYF. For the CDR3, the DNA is TGCAGCGTTGGCGGACAGACCAGCTCCTACGAGCAGTACTTC.

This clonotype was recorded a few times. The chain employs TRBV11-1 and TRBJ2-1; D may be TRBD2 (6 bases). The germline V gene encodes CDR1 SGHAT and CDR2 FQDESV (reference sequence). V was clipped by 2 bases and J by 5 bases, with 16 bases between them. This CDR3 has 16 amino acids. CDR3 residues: CASSLLGGKGHNEQFF. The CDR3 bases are TGTGCCAGCAGCTTACTTGGCGGGAAGGGGCACAATGAGCAGTTCTTC.

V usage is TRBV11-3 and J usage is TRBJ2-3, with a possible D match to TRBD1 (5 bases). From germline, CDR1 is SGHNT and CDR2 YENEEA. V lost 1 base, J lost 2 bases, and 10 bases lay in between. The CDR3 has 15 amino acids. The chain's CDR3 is CASSLGQLLTDTQYF. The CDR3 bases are TGTGCCAGCAGCTTAGGACAGCTTCTCACAGATACGCAGTATTTT.